Shown below are 16 T cell receptor beta chains from a single sample sequenced in a study of OX40 agonist ivuxolimab in advanced cancers. Some clones are missing from TCRdb's copy, which holds only in-frame ones; the method was immunoSEQ multiplex PCR. This table has fewer than 90,000 clones, around 90% appearing once. The specimen was CD4+ or CD8+ T cells sorted from blood, collected in a trial of the OX40 agonist ivuxolimab. Receptor source: an adult with an advanced solid tumor such as melanoma, head and neck, liver or kidney cancer.

The chain has TRBV14 and TRBJ2-7; D is perhaps TRBD1 or TRBD2 (5 bases each). This CDR3 region has 12 residues. V lost 3 bases to trimming and J lost 4 bases, with 7 bases between them. The germline V gene encodes CDR1 SGHDN and CDR2 FVKESK. Here the CDR3 DNA reads TGTGCCAGCAGCCATGGGGGTTACGAGCAGTACTTC. Protein product: CASSHGGYEQYF.

This chain connects TRBV9 to TRBJ1-2; 7 bases align to TRBD1. Trimming at V came to 0 bases and at J to 4 bases, leaving 6 bases not matched to a gene. There are 15 residues in the CDR3. Germline V gene lookup returns CDR1 SGDLS and CDR2 YYNGEE. The CDR3 sequence is CASSVDRGGGYGYTF. CDR3 in DNA: TGTGCCAGCAGCGTAGACAGGGGAGGTGGCTATGGCTACACCTTC.

The rearrangement joins TRBV19 to TRBJ2-5, with D possibly called TRBD1 or TRBD2 (5 bases each). Trimming removed 5 bases from V and 5 bases from J, with 21 bases in between. Germline CDR1 reads LNHDA; CDR2 reads SQIVND (reference sequence). The CDR3 is made up of 16 amino acids. The DNA for the CDR3 is TGTGCCAGTAGTCTAGGGGTTGTGGACTCAAGGGAGACCCAGTACTTC. Its translation: CASSLGVVDSRETQYF.

The chain recombines TRBV29-1 with TRBJ1-2; TRBD1 matches 8 bases. V lost 7 bases, J lost 8 bases, and 9 bases stayed unmatched. Germline V gene sequence: CDR1 SQVTM, CDR2 ANQGSEA. This CDR3 is built from 12 residues. The CDR3 DNA follows: TGCAGCGCACCCGACAGGGGAAACGGCTACACCTTC. Translating it yields CSAPDRGNGYTF.

The genes are TRBV7-3 and TRBJ2-1; no reliable D call. The CDR3 contains 13 residues. V was clipped by 5 bases and J by 7 bases, with 12 bases between them. From germline, CDR1 is SGHTA and CDR2 FQGTGA. CDR3 sequence reads: CASSVGSQNEQFF. The CDR3, as DNA: TGTGCCAGCAGCGTCGGGTCCCAGAATGAGCAGTTCTTC.

Only one count was recorded for this clone. This chain links TRBV10-3 with TRBJ2-5; D is possibly TRBD2 (7 bases). V lost 3 bases, J lost 5 bases, and 10 bases lay in between. Per the germline V gene, CDR1 is ENHRY and CDR2 is SYGVKD. The CDR3 covers 13 residues. Here the CDR3 reads CAISDGGAETQYF. DNA for the CDR3: TGTGCCATCAGTGATGGGGGGGCGGAGACCCAGTACTTC.

The chain uses TRBV30 and TRBJ1-2; no definite D call. The CDR3 totals 13 residues. The V gene's germline CDR1 is GTSNPN and CDR2 SVGIG (reference sequence). The ends were cut back, 0 bases at V and 4 bases at J, with 9 bases in the middle. The CDR3 region is CAWSVVSSYGYTF. Here the CDR3 DNA reads TGTGCCTGGAGTGTAGTATCAAGCTATGGCTACACCTTC.

CDR3 protein: CASSFISGSNTEAFF. The DNA for the CDR3 is TGCGCCAGCAGCTTCATTTCAGGGTCTAACACTGAAGCTTTCTTT. V usage is TRBV5-1 and J usage is TRBJ1-1, with D tentatively TRBD1 (5 bases). CDR1 SGHRS and CDR2 YFSETQ come from the germline V gene. Trimming pared 2 bases from V and 2 bases from J, leaving 13 bases between. This CDR3 comprises 15 residues.

The chain has TRBV2 and TRBJ1-2, with unresolved D. Trimming pared 2 bases from V and 5 bases from J, leaving 6 bases between. Germline loops: CDR1 SNHLY, CDR2 FYNNEI. The CDR3 consists of 12 residues. The CDR3: CASSESGYGYTF. The CDR3 bases are TGTGCCAGCAGTGAATCGGGGTATGGCTACACCTTC.

V is TRBV5-1 and J is TRBJ2-3; the D gene could be TRBD1 or TRBD2 (5 bases each). Trimming cost V 2 bases and J 2 bases, with 9 bases left between them. Germline CDR1 is SGHRS and CDR2 is YFSETQ. The CDR3 has 14 residues. The CDR3 sequence: CASSFWDHTDTQYF. In DNA form, the CDR3 reads TGCGCCAGCAGCTTCTGGGACCACACAGATACGCAGTATTTT. The full variable domain, with the rest looked up from reference TRBV5-1 and TRBJ2-3, is KAGVTQTPRYLIKTRGQQVTLSCSPISGHRSVSWYQQTPGQGLQFLFEYFSETQRNKGNFPGRFSGRQFSNSRSEMNVSTLELGDSALYLCASSFWDHTDTQYFGPGTRLTVL.

V is TRBV7-3 and J is TRBJ2-5; 8 bases agree with TRBD1. Germline V gene data show CDR1 as SGHTA and CDR2 as FQGTGA. Germline trimming cut 6 bases from V and 4 bases from J; bases unmatched to any gene: 10. The CDR3 is 15 residues long. The CDR3 nucleotides read TGTGCCAGCAGTTACAAGGCAGGGGGCGGAGAGACCCAGTACTTC. This sequence encodes CASSYKAGGGETQYF.

Concerning this clone: One end of the junction does not line up with germline, which may come from a read error. The CDR3 region has the DNA TGTGTCAGCAGTGCAGGGACATCGAGCTCCTACGAGCAGTACTTC. Residues: CVSSAGTSSSYEQYF. V usage is TRBV6-1 and J usage is TRBJ2-7, with D tentatively TRBD1 (6 bases). Germline CDR1 and CDR2: MNHNS and SASEGT. The CDR3 length is 15 residues.

The rearrangement joins TRBV25-1 to TRBJ2-1; D remains unclear. V was pared by 1 base and J by 5 bases, with 6 bases between. Germline lookup yields CDR1 MGHDK and CDR2 SYGVNS. This CDR3 comprises 13 residues. CDR3 in DNA: TGTGCCAGCAGTGAATGGGCGGACAATGAGCAGTTCTTC. Translating gives CASSEWADNEQFF.

The rearrangement uses TRBV9 and TRBJ2-6, with 8 bases aligning to TRBD1. CDR1 is SGDLS and CDR2 is YYNGEE in the germline V gene. The CDR3 contains 17 residues. After removal of 4 bases from V and 2 bases from J, the junction contained 8 bases not matched to a gene. The CDR3 loop reads CASSLTTGVAGANVLTF. CDR3 nucleotide sequence: TGTGCCAGCAGCCTAACGACAGGGGTGGCTGGGGCCAACGTCCTGACTTTC.

This chain connects TRBV10-3 to TRBJ2-5; 11 nucleotides align to TRBD1. J was trimmed by 5 bases and V by 3 bases; bases with no gene match: 8. The CDR3 has 16 residues. Germline V gives CDR1 ENHRY, CDR2 SYGVKD. The CDR3 bases are TGTGCCATCAGTGAAAGGAGGACAGGGGGCCGGGAGACCCAGTACTTC. Residues: CAISERRTGGRETQYF.

This chain links TRBV7-3 with TRBJ2-5; D is undetermined. CDR3 length: 13 residues. V was trimmed by 1 base and J by 5 bases, leaving 8 bases between them. Germline V gene data show CDR1 as SGHTA and CDR2 as FQGTGA. The CDR3 spells CASSLNPGETQYF. CDR3 nucleotides: TGTGCCAGCAGCTTAAATCCGGGTGAGACCCAGTACTTC.